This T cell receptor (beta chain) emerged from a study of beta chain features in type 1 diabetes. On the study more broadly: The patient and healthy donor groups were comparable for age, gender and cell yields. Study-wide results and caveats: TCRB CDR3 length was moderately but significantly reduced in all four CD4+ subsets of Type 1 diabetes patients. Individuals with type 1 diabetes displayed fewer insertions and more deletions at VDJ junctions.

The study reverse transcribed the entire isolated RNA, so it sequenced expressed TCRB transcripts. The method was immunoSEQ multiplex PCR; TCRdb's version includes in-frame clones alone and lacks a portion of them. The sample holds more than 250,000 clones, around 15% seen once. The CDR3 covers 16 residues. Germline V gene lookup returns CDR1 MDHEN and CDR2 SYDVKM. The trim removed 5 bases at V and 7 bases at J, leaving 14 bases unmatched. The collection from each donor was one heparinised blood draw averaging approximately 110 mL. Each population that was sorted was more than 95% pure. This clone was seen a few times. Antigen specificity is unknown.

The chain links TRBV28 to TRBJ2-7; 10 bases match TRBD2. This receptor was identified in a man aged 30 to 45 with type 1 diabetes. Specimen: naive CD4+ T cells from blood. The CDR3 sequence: CASSPAASGSFWEQYF. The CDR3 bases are TGTGCCAGCAGTCCGGCGGCTAGCGGGAGTTTTTGGGAGCAGTACTTC.